The 13 T cell receptor delta chains in this list originate from one sample, sequenced in a study of Vδ1+ human thymocytes. Study-level findings and limits: In the thymus, TRG and TRD repertoires looked highly polyclonal with Gaussian CDR3 lengths.

The template was reverse-transcribed extracted RNA. CDR3 amplicons came from multiplex PCR with pooled V-gene forward and constant-region reverse primers. TCRdb re-called the multiplex PCR reads via CATT. The sample lists about 25,000 delta-chain clones, 7.4% occurring once. No antigen has been identified for these receptors. The sequencing input was Vdelta1+ gamma-delta thymocytes from the thymus. Described subset: FACS-sorted CD3+ TCRalphabeta- TCRVdelta1+ TCRVdelta2- thymocytes. These TCRs come from a girl less than two years old who had congenital heart surgery.

In the case of this clone: A junction boundary mismatches the germline segment, possibly from a read error. The chain employs TRDV1 and TRDJ1; D is unresolved. Germline V lookup: CDR1 TSWWSYY, CDR2 QGS. This CDR3 has 19 amino acids. CDR3 DNA: TGTGCTCTTGAGGAACTAGAGCCCGATCCCCCCCAGTACACCGATAAACTCATCTTT. Translation gives CALEELEPDPPQYTDKLIF.

V gene TRDV1 combines with J gene TRDJ1, with a weak D call TRDD3 (5 bases). TCRdb gives no J gene; it was assigned here by matching the DNA to germline. The V gene's germline CDR1 is TSWWSYY and CDR2 QGS. V lost 1 base to trimming and J lost 6 bases, with 15 bases between them. CDR3 length: 15 amino acids. In nucleotides, the CDR3 is TGTGCTCTTGGGGAACGGCTCGATGGGGCCTATAAACTCATCTTT. Residues: CALGERLDGAYKLIF.

The sample holds one count of this clone. No V segment was called; the J segment is TRDJ1; the table gives TRDD3 as D, unverified against the DNA. There are 19 residues in the CDR3. The CDR3 DNA reads TGTGCTCTTGGGACGATCCTTCCTTTACTGCTGGGGTACACCGATAAACTCATCTTT. Its translation: CALGTILPLLLGYTDKLIF.

This chain links TRDV1 with TRDJ1, with 10 bases identical to TRDD3. The CDR3 runs to 18 residues. The V and J ends lost 0 bases and 6 bases, in that order; junction bases with no gene match: 13. Germline CDR1 is TSWWSYY and CDR2 is QGS. CDR3 sequence: CALGELPLVPGDTNKLIF. For the CDR3, the DNA is TGTGCTCTTGGGGAACTTCCCCTCGTTCCGGGGGATACGAATAAACTCATCTTT.

This clone qualifies as medium-sized. Other DNA sequences of this sample code for an identical CDR3. V usage is TRDV2 and J usage is TRDJ1; 11 nucleotides agree with TRDD3. V gave up 0 bases and J gave up 4 bases; unmatched junction bases: 15. Germline V gene sequence: CDR1 GEAIGNYY, CDR2 EKD. This CDR3 is built from 19 residues. The CDR3 sequence: CACDTELGGGYGGIDKLIF. As DNA, the CDR3 is TGTGCCTGTGACACCGAATTAGGTGGGGGATACGGGGGGATCGATAAACTCATCTTT.

The J gene call is TRDJ1, but no V gene call exists; TRDD3 is the table's D call and was not checked against the DNA. CDR3 size: 27 residues. The CDR3 loop reads CALGELYPINLGGYFPTEPRYTDKLIF. The CDR3, as DNA: TGTGCTCTTGGGGAACTATACCCGATTAACCTTGGGGGATACTTCCCAACGGAGCCGCGGTACACCGATAAACTCATCTTT.

As concerns this clone: Mismatch with germline at one junction end may stem from a read error. Other DNA sequences in the same sample also yield this CDR3. V usage is TRDV2 and J usage is TRDJ1; TRDD3 agrees at 9 bases. The CDR3 totals 16 residues. Germline assignment: CDR1 GEAIGNYY and CDR2 EKD. CDR3 loop: CACDTGWGMTTDKLIF. The CDR3, as DNA: TGTGCCTGCGACACCGGCTGGGGGATGACCACCGATAAACTCATCTTT.

Only a few counts were recorded for this clone. The rearrangement joins TRDV1 to TRDJ1; 13 bases match TRDD3. V was pared by 7 bases and J by 0 bases, with 17 bases of the junction left unmatched. The CDR3 totals 20 residues. From germline, CDR1 is TSWWSYY and CDR2 QGS. Here the CDR3 DNA reads TGTGCTCTTGCTCTACACTGGGGGATACGCGGACCCTCAAACACCGATAAACTCATCTTT. Its protein product is CALALHWGIRGPSNTDKLIF.

This clone was seen only a few times. The chain links TRDV2 to TRDJ2, with 13 nucleotides matching TRDD3. The CDR3 covers 19 residues. After removal of 0 bases from V and 4 bases from J, the junction contained 10 bases not matched to a gene. Germline lookup yields CDR1 GEAIGNYY and CDR2 EKD. The CDR3 loop reads CACDTVELGDTLGTAQLFF. The CDR3 DNA reads TGTGCCTGTGACACCGTAGAACTGGGGGATACGCTGGGGACAGCACAACTCTTCTTT.

This clone was detected a few times. The chain has TRDV1 and TRDJ1, with D perhaps matching TRDD3 (5 bases). V gave up 3 bases and J gave up 0 bases, with 23 bases separating them. The CDR3 is 19 amino acids. Germline V CDR1 and CDR2: TSWWSYY, QGS. This CDR3 reads CALGDFPGRILWYTDKLIF. Written as DNA, the CDR3 is TGTGCTCTTGGGGATTTCCCTGGGAGAATTCTTTGGTACACCGATAAACTCATCTTT.

The sample holds a few counts of this clone. The chain carries TRDV1 and TRDJ1, with 8 nucleotides matching TRDD3. CDR3 length: 15 amino acids. Per germline, CDR1 TSWWSYY and CDR2 QGS. The trim removed 4 bases at V and 4 bases at J, leaving 8 bases unmatched. The DNA of the CDR3 is TGTGCTCTTGGGGTCCTAACTGGGGGCCTCGATAAACTCATCTTT. Protein product: CALGVLTGGLDKLIF.

This rearrangement joins TRDV1 to TRDJ1, with 8 bases identical to TRDD3. No J segment appears in TCRdb, so it was assigned here by matching the sequence to germline. Trimming removed 0 bases from V and 0 bases from J; junction bases left unmatched: 6. The CDR3 contains 17 residues. CDR1 and CDR2 (germline): TSWWSYY, QGS. CDR3 residues: CALGELTGGPHTDKLIF. In nucleotides, the CDR3 is TGTGCTCTTGGGGAACTCACTGGGGGCCCCCACACCGATAAACTCATCTTT.

The J gene is TRDJ1, the V gene TRDV1, with 8 bases fitting TRDD3. TCRdb leaves out the J gene; it was filled in here by matching the DNA to germline. Unmatched junction bases numbered 28, after V lost 9 bases and J lost 1 base. The CDR3 contains 21 residues. The germline gives CDR1 TSWWSYY, CDR2 QGS. In DNA, the CDR3 is TGTGCTCTAGGCATACTGGGGGCCGTTAGGCGGTTATCCCCCGCCACCGATAAACTCATCTTT. Its protein is CALGILGAVRRLSPATDKLIF.